What follows describes a single T cell receptor beta chain. The sample originates from a study of blood T cell repertoires in COVID-19. Study background: The United States, Italy and Spain provided the acute and convalescent COVID-19 samples.

This table comes from immunoSEQ multiplex PCR, and its TCRdb copy is limited to in-frame clones, with some not included. This table has 180,000 or so clones, 80% to 85% appearing once. Trimming at V came to 6 bases and at J to 4 bases, leaving 10 bases not matched to a gene. CDR3 length: 15 residues. Germline V gene data show CDR1 as LNHDA and CDR2 as SQIVND (reference sequence). The chain combines TRBV19 with TRBJ1-2, with 8 nucleotides matching TRBD1. This receptor was identified in a human donor with acute or convalescent COVID-19. The donor label of this sample is uncertain. The source material was peripheral blood. This chain's CDR3 is CASRQDRESLYGYTF. The CDR3 DNA is TGTGCCAGTAGACAGGACAGGGAGAGCCTCTATGGCTACACCTTC.